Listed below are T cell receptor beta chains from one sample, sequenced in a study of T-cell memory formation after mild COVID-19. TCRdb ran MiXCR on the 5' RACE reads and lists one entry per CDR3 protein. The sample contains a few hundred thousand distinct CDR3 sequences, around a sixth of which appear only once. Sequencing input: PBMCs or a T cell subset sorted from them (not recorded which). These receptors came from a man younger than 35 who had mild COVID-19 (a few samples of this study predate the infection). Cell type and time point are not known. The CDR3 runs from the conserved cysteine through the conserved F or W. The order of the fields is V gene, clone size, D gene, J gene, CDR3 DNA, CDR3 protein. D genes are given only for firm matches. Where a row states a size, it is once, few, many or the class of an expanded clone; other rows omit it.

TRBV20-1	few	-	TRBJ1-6	TGCAGTGCTAGAGGTTCGGGAAATTCACCCCTCCACTTT	CSARGSGNSPLHF
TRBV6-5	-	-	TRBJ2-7	TGTGCCAGCAGTAGCAGGAGGAGCTCCTACGAGCAGTACTTC	CASSSRRSSYEQYF
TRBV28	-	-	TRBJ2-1	TGTGCCAGCAGTTCACAAGGGGGACCGGGCGGTGAGCAGTTCTTC	CASSSQGGPGGEQFF
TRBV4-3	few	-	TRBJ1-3	TGCGCCAGCAGCCAAGAAGGACTCCGGGGCTCTGGAAACACCATATATTTT	CASSQEGLRGSGNTIYF
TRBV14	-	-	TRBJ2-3	TGTGCCAGCAGCCGGGACCGAACGACGTTTAGTACGCAGTATTTT	CASSRDRTTFSTQYF
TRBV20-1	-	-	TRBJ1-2	TGCAGTGCTGAAGCTGGTTCCAACTATGGCTACACCTTC	CSAEAGSNYGYTF
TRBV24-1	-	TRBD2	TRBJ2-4	TGTGCCACCAGTGACGAGGGGAGGGTTCAGTACTTC	CATSDEGRVQYF
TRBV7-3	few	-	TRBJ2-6	TGTGCCAGCAGCTTGGGCAGTCCCGGGGCCAACGTCCTGACTTTC	CASSLGSPGANVLTF
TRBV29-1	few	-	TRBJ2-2	TGCAGCGTTGAAGAAGCGAACACCAACACCGGGGAGCTGTTTTTT	CSVEEANTNTGELFF
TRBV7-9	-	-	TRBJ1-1	TGTGCCAGCAGCTTAGCCATGACGAGCTCGGCTTTCTTT	CASSLAMTSSAFF
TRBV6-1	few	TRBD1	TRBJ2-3	TGTGCCAGCAGTGGGACAGGGGGTCGGGTTTCGCAGTATTTT	CASSGTGGRVSQYF
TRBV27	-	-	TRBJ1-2	TGTGCCAGCAGTTCGGGGAATGGCTACACCTTC	CASSSGNGYTF
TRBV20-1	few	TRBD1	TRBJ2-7	TGCAGTGCATCAGGGGGTGCCTGGGAGCAGTACTTC	CSASGGAWEQYF
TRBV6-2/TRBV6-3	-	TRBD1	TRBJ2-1	TGTGCCAGCAGTTACGAGACAGGGGGCAATGAGCAGTTCTTC	CASSYETGGNEQFF
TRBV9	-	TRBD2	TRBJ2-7	TGTGCCAGCAGCCCCTCGGGACTAGCGACCTACGAGCAGTACTTC	CASSPSGLATYEQYF
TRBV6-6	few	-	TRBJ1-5	TGTGCCAGCATCCTCGACGCGGGAGGGAGCAATCAGCCCCAGCATTTT	CASILDAGGSNQPQHF
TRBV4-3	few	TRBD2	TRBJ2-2	TGCGCCAGCAGCCAAGATGCGGGGGGCAGCGGAACCGGGGAGCTGTTTTTT	CASSQDAGGSGTGELFF
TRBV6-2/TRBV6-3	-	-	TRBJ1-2	TGTGCCAGCAGTTGGATCTATGGCTACACCTTC	CASSWIYGYTF
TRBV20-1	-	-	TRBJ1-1	TGCAGTGCTAGAGATTATCGGTTGGGTGAGACTGAAGCTTTCTTT	CSARDYRLGETEAFF
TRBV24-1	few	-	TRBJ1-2	TGTGCCACCAGTGAAGGAATTAACTATGGCTACACCTTC	CATSEGINYGYTF
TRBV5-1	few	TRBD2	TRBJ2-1	TGCGCCAGCAGGGAGCGGGGCAGATACAATGAGCAGTTCTTC	CASRERGRYNEQFF
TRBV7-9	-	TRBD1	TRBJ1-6	TGTGCCAGCACCCCCGGGACAGGAGAGTCACCCCTCCACTTT	CASTPGTGESPLHF
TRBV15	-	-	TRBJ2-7	TGTGCCACCAGCCAGGGATTAGGCTCCTACGAGCAGTACTTC	CATSQGLGSYEQYF
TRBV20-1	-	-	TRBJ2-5	TGCAGTGCTAGAGTGCCGGGGCCCCAAGAGACCCAGTACTTC	CSARVPGPQETQYF
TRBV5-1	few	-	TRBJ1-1	TGCGCCAGCACTGCGGGTCAAGGGGTCGGAGGTACTGAAGCTTTCTTT	CASTAGQGVGGTEAFF
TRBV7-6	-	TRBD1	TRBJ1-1	TGTGCCAGCAGCCGTGGACAGGGTTCGGTGAACACTGAAGCTTTCTTT	CASSRGQGSVNTEAFF
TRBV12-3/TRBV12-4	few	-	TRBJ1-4	TGTGCCAGCAGCTCAGTTGCAACTAATGAAAAACTGTTTTTT	CASSSVATNEKLFF
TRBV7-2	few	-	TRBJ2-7	TGTGCCAGCAGCTTAGAAGGCGGGCCCTCCGAGCAGTACTTC	CASSLEGGPSEQYF
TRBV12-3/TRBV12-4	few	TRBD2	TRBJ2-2	TGTGCCAGCAGTTTTTCTAGCGGGGCGTCGGGGGAGCTGTTTTTT	CASSFSSGASGELFF
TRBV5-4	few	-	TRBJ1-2	TGTGCCAGCAGTGAAACTGGGGGCTACACCTTC	CASSETGGYTF
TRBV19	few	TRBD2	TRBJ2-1	TGTGCCAGTAGTATAGGACTAGCCGAGAGCTCCTACAATGAGCAGTTCTTC	CASSIGLAESSYNEQFF
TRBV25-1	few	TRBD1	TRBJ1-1	TGTGCCAGCAGTGAAGGGACAGGGACTGAAGCTTTCTTT	CASSEGTGTEAFF